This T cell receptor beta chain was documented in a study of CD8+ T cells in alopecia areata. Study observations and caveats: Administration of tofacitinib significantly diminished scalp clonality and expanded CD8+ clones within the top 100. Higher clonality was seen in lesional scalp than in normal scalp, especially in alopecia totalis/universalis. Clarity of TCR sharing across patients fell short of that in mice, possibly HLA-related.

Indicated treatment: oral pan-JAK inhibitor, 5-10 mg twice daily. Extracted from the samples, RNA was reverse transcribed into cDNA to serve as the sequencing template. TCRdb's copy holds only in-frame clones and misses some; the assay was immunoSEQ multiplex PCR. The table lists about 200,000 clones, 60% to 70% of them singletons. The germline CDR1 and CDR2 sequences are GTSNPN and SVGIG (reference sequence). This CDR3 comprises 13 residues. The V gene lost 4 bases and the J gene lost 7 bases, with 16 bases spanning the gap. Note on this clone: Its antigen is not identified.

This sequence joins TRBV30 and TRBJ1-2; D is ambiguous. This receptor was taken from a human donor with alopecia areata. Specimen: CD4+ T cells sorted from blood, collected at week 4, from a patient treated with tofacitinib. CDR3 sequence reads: CAWNTHKRGGYTF. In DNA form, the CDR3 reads TGTGCCTGGAACACCCATAAAAGAGGTGGCTACACCTTC.